This note documents a single T cell receptor beta chain sequence. Its target is unknown. These data are taken from a study of cytomegalovirus exposure and HLA in healthy donors. Whole-study context: Earlier sequencing of about 179 million T cells yielded roughly 100 million unique TCR beta sequences. Study conclusions and caveats: Later analysis indicated greater clonal expansion among HLA-associated TCR beta chains than among equally common other chains. What a later analysis showed was that several of the most significant clusters appeared linked to common viral pathogens.

The PCR used 60 Vbeta and 13 Jbeta primers. Libraries were prepared by immunoSEQ multiplex PCR; TCRdb keeps only in-frame clonotypes and omits some of them. The sample comprises some 200,000 clones, 77% of which are singletons, and approximately 3.4% rests with the top ten. The V and J ends lost 0 bases and 3 bases respectively, with 8 bases between them. The CDR3 length is 14 residues. Germline CDR1 and CDR2: LNHNV and YYDKDF (reference sequence). Sequencing input: PBMCs. The V call is TRBV15, the J call TRBJ1-2, with a weak D call TRBD1 (6 bases). The receptor comes from a female donor in good health and CMV-seronegative. In DNA, the CDR3 is TGTGCCACCAGCAGAGAAGGGGGAGACTATGGCTACACCTTC. Its protein product is CATSREGGDYGYTF. The entire variable domain, with the rest obtained from reference TRBV15 and TRBJ1-2, is as follows: DAMVIQNPRYQVTQFGKPVTLSCSQTLNHNVMYWYQQKSSQAPKLLFHYYDKDFNNEADTPDNFQSRRPNTSFCFLDIRSPGLGDTAMYLCATSREGGDYGYTFGSGTRLTVV.